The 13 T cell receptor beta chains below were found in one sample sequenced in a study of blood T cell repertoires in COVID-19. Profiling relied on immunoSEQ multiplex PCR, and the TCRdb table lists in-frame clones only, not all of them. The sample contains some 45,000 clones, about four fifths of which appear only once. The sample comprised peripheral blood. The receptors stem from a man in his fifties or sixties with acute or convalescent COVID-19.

DNA for the CDR3: TGTGCCAGCAGCCAGTTTCAGGGTTTGGCAGATACGCAGTATTTT. Its translation is CASSQFQGLADTQYF. V usage is TRBV14 and J usage is TRBJ2-3; maybe TRBD1 (5 bases). V dropped 3 bases and J dropped 4 bases, with 14 bases sitting between them. The germline V gene encodes CDR1 SGHDN and CDR2 FVKESK. The CDR3 extends over 15 amino acids.

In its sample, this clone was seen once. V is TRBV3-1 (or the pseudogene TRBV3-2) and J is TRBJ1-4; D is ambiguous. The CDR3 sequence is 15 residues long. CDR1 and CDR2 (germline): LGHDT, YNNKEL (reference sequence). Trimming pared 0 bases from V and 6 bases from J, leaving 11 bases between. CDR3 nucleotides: TGTGCCAGCAGCCAAGAATGGACTGGGGATGAAAAACTGTTTTTT. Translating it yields CASSQEWTGDEKLFF.

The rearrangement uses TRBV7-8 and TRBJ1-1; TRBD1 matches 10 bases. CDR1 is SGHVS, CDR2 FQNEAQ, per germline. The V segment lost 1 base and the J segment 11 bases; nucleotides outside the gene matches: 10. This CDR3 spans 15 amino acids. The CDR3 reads CASSLVWGQGMAAFF. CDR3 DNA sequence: TGTGCCAGCAGCTTAGTATGGGGACAGGGGATGGCTGCTTTCTTT.

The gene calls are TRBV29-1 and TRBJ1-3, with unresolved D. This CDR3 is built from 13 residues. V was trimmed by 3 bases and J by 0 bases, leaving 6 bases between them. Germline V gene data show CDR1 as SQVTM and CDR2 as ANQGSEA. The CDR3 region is CSVDKASGNTIYF. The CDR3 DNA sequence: TGCAGCGTTGATAAAGCCTCTGGAAACACCATATATTTT.

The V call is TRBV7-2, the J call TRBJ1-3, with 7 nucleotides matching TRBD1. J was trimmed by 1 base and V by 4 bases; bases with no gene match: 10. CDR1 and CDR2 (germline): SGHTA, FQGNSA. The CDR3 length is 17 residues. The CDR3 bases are TGTGCCAGCAGCTCTTCGACAGGGAAAGGTTCTGGAAACACCATATATTTT. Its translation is CASSSSTGKGSGNTIYF.

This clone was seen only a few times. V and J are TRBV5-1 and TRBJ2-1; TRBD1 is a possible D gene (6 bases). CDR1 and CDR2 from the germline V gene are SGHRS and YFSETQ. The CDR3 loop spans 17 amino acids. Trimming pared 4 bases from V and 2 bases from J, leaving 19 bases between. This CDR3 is CASSIQGHPATYNEQFF. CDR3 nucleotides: TGCGCCAGCAGCATTCAGGGACACCCGGCTACCTACAATGAGCAGTTCTTC.

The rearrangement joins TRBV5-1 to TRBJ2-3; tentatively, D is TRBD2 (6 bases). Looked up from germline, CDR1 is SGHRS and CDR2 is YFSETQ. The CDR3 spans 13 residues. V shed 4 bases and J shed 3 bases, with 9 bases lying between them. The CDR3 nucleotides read TGCGCCAGCAGCGCGGGGACGACAGATACGCAGTATTTT. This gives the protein CASSAGTTDTQYF.

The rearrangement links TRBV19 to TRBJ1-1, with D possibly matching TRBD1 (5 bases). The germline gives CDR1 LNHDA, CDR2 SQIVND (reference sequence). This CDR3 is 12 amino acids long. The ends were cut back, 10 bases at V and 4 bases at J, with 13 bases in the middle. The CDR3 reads CATLVGGTEAFF. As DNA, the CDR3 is TGTGCCACCTTAGTGGGGGGCACTGAAGCTTTCTTT. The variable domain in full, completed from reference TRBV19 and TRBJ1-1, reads DGGITQSPKYLFRKEGQNVTLSCEQNLNHDAMYWYRQDPGQGLRLIYYSQIVNDFQKGDIAEGYSVSREKKESFPLTVTSAQKNPTAFYLCATLVGGTEAFFGQGTRLTVV.

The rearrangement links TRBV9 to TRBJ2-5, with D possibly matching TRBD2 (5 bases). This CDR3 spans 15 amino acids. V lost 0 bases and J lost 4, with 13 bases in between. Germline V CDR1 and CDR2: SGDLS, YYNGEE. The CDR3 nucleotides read TGTGCCAGCAGCGTAGCTCCTAGCCGGGGAGAGACCCAGTACTTC. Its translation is CASSVAPSRGETQYF.

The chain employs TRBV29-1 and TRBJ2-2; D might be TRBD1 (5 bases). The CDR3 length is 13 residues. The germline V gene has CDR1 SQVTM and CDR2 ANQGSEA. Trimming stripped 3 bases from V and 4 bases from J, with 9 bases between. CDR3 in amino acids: CSVDREATGELFF. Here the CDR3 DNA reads TGCAGCGTTGACAGGGAAGCCACCGGGGAGCTGTTTTTT.

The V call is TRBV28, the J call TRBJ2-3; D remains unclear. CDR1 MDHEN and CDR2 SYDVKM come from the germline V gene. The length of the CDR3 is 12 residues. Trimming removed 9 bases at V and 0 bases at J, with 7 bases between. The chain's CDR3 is CASEASTDTQYF. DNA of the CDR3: TGTGCCAGTGAGGCGAGCACAGATACGCAGTATTTT.

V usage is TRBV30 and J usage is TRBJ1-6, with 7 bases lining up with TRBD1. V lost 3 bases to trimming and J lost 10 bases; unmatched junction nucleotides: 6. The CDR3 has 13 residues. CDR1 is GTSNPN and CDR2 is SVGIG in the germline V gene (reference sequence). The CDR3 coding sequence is TGTGCCTGGAGCAGGGGGTTAGAGTCACCCCTCCACTTT. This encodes CAWSRGLESPLHF.

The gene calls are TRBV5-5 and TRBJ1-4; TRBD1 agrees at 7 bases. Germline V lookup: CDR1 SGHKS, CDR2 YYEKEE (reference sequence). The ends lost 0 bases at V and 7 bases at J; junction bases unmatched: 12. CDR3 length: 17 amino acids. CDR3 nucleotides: TGTGCCAGCAGCTTGGTAGGGGGCCTACAGGGCGTTGAAAAACTGTTTTTT. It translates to CASSLVGGLQGVEKLFF.